The following is a TCR beta chain sequence with its context. The antigen remains unidentified. The data were taken from a study of cytomegalovirus exposure and HLA in healthy donors. Findings and caveats of the study: Reports described diagnosis of cytomegalovirus status by the classifier as highly specific and sensitive. TCR sequences were mostly rare, though some public TCRs occurred in many donors. TCR beta chains numbering more than 150 were designated cytomegalovirus-associated.

Looked up from germline, CDR1 is MGHRA and CDR2 is YSYEKL. Unmatched junction bases numbered 10, after V lost 0 bases and J lost 7 bases. The CDR3 contains 17 residues. Clones were sequenced by immunoSEQ multiplex PCR, and TCRdb holds only the in-frame ones, with some missing. The table records about 150,000 clones, around nine tenths of them present only once. The sequence was collected from a woman younger than 35 in good health and CMV-seropositive. The chain links TRBV4-1 to TRBJ2-1; TRBD2 matches at 9 bases. The source material was PBMCs. CDR3 in amino acids: CASSQEASSGSTNEQFF. Written as DNA, the CDR3 is TGCGCCAGCAGCCAAGAGGCGAGTAGCGGGAGTACGAATGAGCAGTTCTTC.